A selection of T cell receptor beta chains follows, all from one sample in a study of blood T cells in healthy people across ages. TCRdb re-called the 5' RACE reads with MiXCR, one entry per CDR3 protein. The table records some 560,000 distinct CDR3 sequences, about 27% of them present only once. The same data also went into a second study, on T cells of mothers and their children.

Source material: blood. The receptors shown here come from a boy aged 2 to 10 in good health. Both conserved end residues are part of each CDR3. The D gene is left open where the match is weak. Expanded clones are given a class, and other clones once, few, many or no size at all.

V	D	size	J	CDR3	DNA
TRBV12-3/TRBV12-4	-	few	TRBJ2-7	CASSRGSAYEQYF	TGTGCCAGCAGCCGGGGAAGTGCCTACGAGCAGTACTTC
TRBV20-1	-	-	TRBJ1-2	CSALTGYGYTF	TGCAGTGCCCTGACAGGATATGGCTACACCTTC
TRBV20-1	TRBD1	-	TRBJ1-2	CSARDKGQLLNYGYTF	TGCAGTGCTAGAGATAAGGGACAGCTTCTTAACTATGGCTACACCTTC
TRBV2	-	few	TRBJ2-3	CASSANGDTQYF	TGTGCCAGCAGCGCGAATGGGGATACGCAGTATTTT
TRBV11-2	-	-	TRBJ2-7	CASTPSRPDYEQYF	TGTGCCAGCACCCCTAGCCGTCCGGACTACGAGCAGTACTTC
TRBV9	TRBD2	few	TRBJ2-5	CASSVEGGLAGRETQYF	TGTGCCAGCAGCGTAGAGGGGGGACTAGCGGGGAGGGAGACCCAGTACTTC
TRBV5-1	-	-	TRBJ1-6	CASTQTGTPNSPLHF	TGCGCCAGCACACAAACCGGGACACCGAATTCACCCCTCCACTTT
TRBV20-1	-	-	TRBJ1-3	CSASTGRGLAGNTIYF	TGCAGTGCTAGCACGGGCAGGGGACTGGCTGGAAACACCATATATTTT
TRBV29-1	-	-	TRBJ2-3	CSVDDLLASTDTQYF	TGCAGCGTTGACGACCTTCTCGCGAGTACAGATACGCAGTATTTT
TRBV13	-	-	TRBJ2-5	CASRSWGGRPAQYF	TGTGCCAGCAGGAGTTGGGGTGGTCGTCCGGCCCAGTACTTC
TRBV4-1	TRBD1	few	TRBJ1-4	CASSPHRGPTNEKLFF	TGCGCCAGCAGCCCCCACAGGGGTCCAACTAATGAAAAACTGTTTTTT
TRBV15	TRBD1	-	TRBJ1-5	CATSRTGRYQPQHF	TGTGCCACCAGCAGGACAGGGCGGTATCAGCCCCAGCATTTT
TRBV6-5	TRBD1	few	TRBJ1-4	CASSLDRVDEKLFF	TGTGCCAGCAGTTTAGACAGGGTGGATGAAAAACTGTTTTTT
TRBV20-1	-	-	TRBJ1-4	CSAEPNEQEKLFF	TGCAGTGCTGAACCGAACGAGCAAGAAAAACTGTTTTTT
TRBV29-1	-	-	TRBJ2-1	CSVVNNEQFF	TGCAGCGTTGTTAACAATGAGCAGTTCTTC
TRBV5-6	TRBD1	once	TRBJ2-1	CASRLTGGFNEQFF	TGTGCCAGCAGGTTGACAGGGGGATTCAATGAGCAGTTCTTC